A selection of T cell receptor beta chains follows, all from one sample in a study of blood T cell repertoires in COVID-19. Sequenced by immunoSEQ multiplex PCR; TCRdb stores in-frame clones only, minus some. This table has about 190,000 clones, about 86% appearing once. Sequencing input: peripheral blood. These receptor sequences come from a man aged 25-45 years with active or convalescent COVID-19. Each CDR3 is given with its conserved first and last residue. A D gene is named only where the DNA matches it firmly. A clone size is listed for some rows: how often the clone was seen (once, few, many), or a class if it is expanded.

>few|TRBV10-3|NA|TRBJ1-1
TGTGCCATCAGGACAGCCAGCCCAATTCAGGGGCGAGGTGACACTGAAGCTTTCTTT
CAIRTASPIQGRGDTEAFF
>NA|TRBV30|TRBD2|TRBJ2-4
TGTGCCTGGAGTGTACCGGGTAGCGGGAGCAACATTCAGTACTTC
CAWSVPGSGSNIQYF
>NA|TRBV6-1|NA|TRBJ1-6
TGTGCCAGCAGTGTTCCCGGGCAGGGTTGGAATTCACCCCTCCACTTT
CASSVPGQGWNSPLHF
>once|TRBV6-5|TRBD1|TRBJ2-7
TGTGCCAGCAGGGTCGACAGGGCTACCTCGAGGGAGCAGTACTTC
CASRVDRATSREQYF
>NA|TRBV14|TRBD2|TRBJ2-1
TGTGCCAGCAGCGGAGAGCGGGAGGGCTCCTACAATGAGCAGTTCTTC
CASSGEREGSYNEQFF
>NA|TRBV3-1/TRBV3-2|NA|TRBJ1-1
TGTGCCAGCAGCCAAGGGGGCAGGACGGCTTTCTTT
CASSQGGRTAFF
>NA|TRBV3-1/TRBV3-2|TRBD2|TRBJ2-1
TGTGCCAGCAGCCAAGCGGGACTAGTGGGTTTTCTGAATGAGCAGTTCTTC
CASSQAGLVGFLNEQFF
>NA|TRBV7-9|NA|TRBJ1-3
TGTGCCAGCAGCCCTCGCGGCGGGGCTGGAAACACCATATATTTT
CASSPRGGAGNTIYF
>NA|TRBV5-1|TRBD1|TRBJ1-5
TGCGCCAGCAGCTTGACAGGGGGCGGGGGACAGCCCCAGCATTTT
CASSLTGGGGQPQHF
>NA|TRBV5-3|NA|TRBJ2-7
TGTGCCAGAAGCTTGAGGAGGGTCAGGTCCTACGAGCAGTACTTC
CARSLRRVRSYEQYF
>NA|TRBV3-1/TRBV3-2|TRBD2|TRBJ2-3
TGTGCCAGCAGCCAACCCTTTAGCGGGAGAGGGGTAGATACGCAGTATTTT
CASSQPFSGRGVDTQYF
>NA|TRBV4-1|NA|TRBJ2-6
TGCGCCAGCAGCCAAGAAAGGGGGTATGGGGCCAACGTCCTGACTTTC
CASSQERGYGANVLTF
>NA|TRBV3-1/TRBV3-2|NA|TRBJ1-2
TGTGCCAGCAGCCCCTGGACCTCGACGGGGGGCTACACCTTC
CASSPWTSTGGYTF
>NA|TRBV4-1|TRBD2|TRBJ2-2
TGCGCCAGCAGCCACGCAGTGGGGGTTCGGGGGGCGAACACCGGGGAGCTGTTTTTT
CASSHAVGVRGANTGELFF
>once|TRBV6-1|TRBD1|TRBJ1-2
TGTGCCAGCAGTGAAGTGGCAGGGGGCGCTTATGGCTACACCTTC
CASSEVAGGAYGYTF